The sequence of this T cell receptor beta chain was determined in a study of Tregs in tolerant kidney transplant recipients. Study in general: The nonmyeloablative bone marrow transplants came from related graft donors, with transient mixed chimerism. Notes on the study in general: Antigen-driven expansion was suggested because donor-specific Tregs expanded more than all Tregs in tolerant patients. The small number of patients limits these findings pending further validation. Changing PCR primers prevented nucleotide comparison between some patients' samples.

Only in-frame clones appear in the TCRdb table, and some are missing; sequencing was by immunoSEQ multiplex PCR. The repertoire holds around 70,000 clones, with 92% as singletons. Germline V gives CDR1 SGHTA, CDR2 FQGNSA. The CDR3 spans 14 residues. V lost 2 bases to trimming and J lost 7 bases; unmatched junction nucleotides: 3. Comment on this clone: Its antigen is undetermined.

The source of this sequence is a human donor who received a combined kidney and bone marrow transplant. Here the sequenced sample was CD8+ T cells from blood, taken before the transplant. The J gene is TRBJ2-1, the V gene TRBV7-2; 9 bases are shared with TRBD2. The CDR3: CASSLIAGVNEQFF. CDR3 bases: TGTGCCAGCAGCTTAATAGCGGGAGTAAATGAGCAGTTCTTC.